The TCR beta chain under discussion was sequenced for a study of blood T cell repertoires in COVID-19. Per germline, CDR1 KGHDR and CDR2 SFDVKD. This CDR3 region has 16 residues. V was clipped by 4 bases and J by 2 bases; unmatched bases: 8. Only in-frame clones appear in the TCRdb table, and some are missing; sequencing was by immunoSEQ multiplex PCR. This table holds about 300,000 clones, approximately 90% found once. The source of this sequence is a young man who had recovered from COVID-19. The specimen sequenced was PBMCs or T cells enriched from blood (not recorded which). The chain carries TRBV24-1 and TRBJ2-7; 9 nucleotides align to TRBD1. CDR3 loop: CATSDTNGQGTYEQYF. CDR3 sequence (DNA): TGTGCCACCAGTGACACCAATGGACAGGGGACCTACGAGCAGTACTTC.